This T cell receptor (beta chain) was captured in a study of T cells after yellow fever vaccination. General study findings and limits: Post-booster repertoires again held most primary-vaccination clones (about 96% CD4, roughly 88% CD8).

From germline, CDR1 is SGHTA and CDR2 FQGNSA. With V trimmed by 4 bases and J by 5 bases, 2 bases remained unmatched. There are 13 residues in the CDR3. This clonotype was seen many times. Its antigen remains unidentified. TCRdb passed the 5' RACE reads through MiXCR, listing each CDR3 protein once. This table has fewer than 350,000 distinct CDR3 sequences, approximately 4.3% appearing once. This receptor was obtained from a man between 18 and 29 years old who received the YFV17D yellow fever vaccine. The source was PBMCs, collected 15 days after the yellow fever booster vaccination. The chain recombines TRBV7-2 with TRBJ2-1; 7 positions match TRBD2. CDR3 region: CASSSGLNNEQFF. The CDR3 nucleotides are TGTGCCAGCAGCTCGGGACTAAACAATGAGCAGTTCTTC.